This entry is about one TCR beta chain. This clonotype appeared a few times. Its antigen is not yet known. No quality values exist for individual bases; no much larger clone is one base distant. These data originate in a study of T cells after yellow fever vaccination (dated by TCRdb to about 2019). About the full investigation: Libraries from fractions with low cell numbers were prepared with the SMART-Seq v4 Ultra Low Input RNA kit. To follow T-cell clones before and after primary and booster YFV17D yellow fever vaccination, bulk TCR alpha and beta repertoires were sequenced over time. Two healthy male donors, one aged 18 to 30 and one aged 30 to 40 years, were included in the cohort. Blood was drawn at multiple timepoints before and after primary and secondary immunization, with bulk PBMC replicates and cell subsets isolated. Broader findings and caveats from the paper: Most clones expanded after primary vaccination (about 95% of CD4 and 88% of CD8) were re-detected after the booster, suggesting that broad memory maintenance occurred. Because only a couple of donors were included in the study, the extent to which the findings can be generalized is limited. Computational filtering was required because FACS-sorted repertoires could contain abundant contaminating clonotypes from the bulk population. The secondary T-cell response was weaker than the primary response but faster, peaking on day 5 instead of day 15. A small share of clonotypes occurred in both CD4 and CD8 compartments, likely arising from convergent recombination.

These reads were obtained on an Illumina NovaSeq 6000. TCR cDNA was made using 5'RACE template switching, a step that added a universal primer site and unique molecular identifiers. Priming for cDNA synthesis came from both the TCR alpha and TCR beta constant segments. Library amplification used two PCR steps, and the second PCR step added sample barcodes and sequencing adapters. Sequencing of libraries was performed on Illumina HiSeq 2500 (2x100 bp) or NovaSeq (2x150 bp). From the authors' description of their analysis: MIGEC was used to demultiplex reads and collapse the reads into UMI consensus sequences, and MiXCR was used for V(D)J alignment. Vaccine-responding clonotypes were identified with edgeR using replicate PBMC samples, with FDR below 0.01 and a log2 fold change above 5 up to day 15 being required. Bulk clonotypes were assigned CD4 or CD8 identity according to which sequenced CD4 or CD8 repertoire held them at higher abundance. TCRdb passed the public sequencing reads through fastp at Q25 and MiXCR, retaining productive beta sequences. Merged by CDR3 protein, the rows form single entries marked with the most common genes and DNA. It is TCRdb's table, rather than the study itself, that gives the V and J calls and clone size. In this sample the table shows hundreds of thousands of distinct CDR3 sequences, about 10% of which occur a single time. 3% to 3.5% of the sample goes to the ten largest clones.

The label giving this sample's treatment or condition can be read as: live attenuated yellow fever vaccine strain. A standard Ficoll-Paque protocol was used to isolate PBMCs from peripheral blood. Dynabeads CD4 and CD8 positive selection kits were used to isolate CD4 and CD8 T-cell fractions. TriZol was used to extract RNA from bulk PBMCs, CD4 and CD8 fractions, and dextramer-positive and dextramer-negative fractions. Taken from cysteine to phenylalanine, the CDR3 has 12 residues. The sequence is cut down to CDR3 DNA, 36 bases in frame from base 1. Trimming costs V 1 base and J 4 bases, and their ends lie 5 bases apart. The CDR1 and CDR2 encoded by the germline V gene are MNHEY and SVGEGT.

The sequences come from CD4+ T cells sorted from PBMCs, collected 5 days after the yellow fever booster vaccination. Here the chain combines TRBV6-2 or TRBV6-3 and TRBJ2-7, with no D gene named confidently. The source of this sequence is a young man who received the YFV17D yellow fever vaccine. The base sequence is TGTGCCAGCAGTTACTGGGGATACGAGCAGTACTTC. Its coded protein is CASSYWGYEQYF.